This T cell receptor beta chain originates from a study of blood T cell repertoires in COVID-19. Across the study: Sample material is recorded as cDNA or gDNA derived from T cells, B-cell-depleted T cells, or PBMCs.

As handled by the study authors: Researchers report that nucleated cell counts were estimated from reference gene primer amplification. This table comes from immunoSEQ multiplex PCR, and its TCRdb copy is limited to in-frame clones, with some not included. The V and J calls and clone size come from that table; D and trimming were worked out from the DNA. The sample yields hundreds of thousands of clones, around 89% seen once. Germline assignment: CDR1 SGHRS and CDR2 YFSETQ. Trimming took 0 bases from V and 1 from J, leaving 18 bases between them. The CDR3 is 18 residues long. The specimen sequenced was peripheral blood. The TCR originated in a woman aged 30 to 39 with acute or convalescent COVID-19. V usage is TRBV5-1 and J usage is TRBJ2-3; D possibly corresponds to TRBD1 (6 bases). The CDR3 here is CASSLGDRPTRGTDTQYF. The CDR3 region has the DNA TGCGCCAGCAGCTTGGGAGACAGGCCGACCCGGGGCACAGATACGCAGTATTTT. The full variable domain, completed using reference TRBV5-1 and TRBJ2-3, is KAGVTQTPRYLIKTRGQQVTLSCSPISGHRSVSWYQQTPGQGLQFLFEYFSETQRNKGNFPGRFSGRQFSNSRSEMNVSTLELGDSALYLCASSLGDRPTRGTDTQYFGPGTRLTVL.